This T cell receptor beta chain comes out of a study of radiotherapy plus CTLA-4 blockade in lung cancer. Study-level information: Overall, roughly 17% of patients showed an objective response, while over 30% attained disease control. Whole-study results and caveats: Increased serum interferon-beta after radiation also reportedly predicted response strongly. Tumor-origin TCR clones grew in blood after radiotherapy plus ipilimumab.

Patients had chemo-refractory metastatic non-small-cell lung cancer and received focal radiation plus CTLA-4 blockade that used ipilimumab. The repertoire was sequenced with immunoSEQ multiplex PCR; TCRdb's copy has only in-frame clones and lacks some. Of approximately 110,000 clones in the sample, about four fifths were seen once. The CDR3 is 15 amino acids. Germline-derived CDR1 and CDR2 are SGHTA and FQGNSA. After removal of 3 bases from V and 6 bases from J, the junction contained 3 bases not matched to a gene. Concerning this clone itself: Antigen: not known.

This chain joins TRBV7-2 and TRBJ2-2; 11 positions agree with TRBD2. The receptor comes from a human donor with non-small cell lung cancer that progressed on radiotherapy plus ipilimumab. Some clones in this sample may be carry-over from other donors' samples. The starting material was peripheral blood, obtained from a patient treated with radiotherapy plus ipilimumab. The CDR3 nucleotides read TGTGCCAGCAGCTTGGGACTAGCGGCATCCGGGGAGCTGTTTTTT. Its translation: CASSLGLAASGELFF.